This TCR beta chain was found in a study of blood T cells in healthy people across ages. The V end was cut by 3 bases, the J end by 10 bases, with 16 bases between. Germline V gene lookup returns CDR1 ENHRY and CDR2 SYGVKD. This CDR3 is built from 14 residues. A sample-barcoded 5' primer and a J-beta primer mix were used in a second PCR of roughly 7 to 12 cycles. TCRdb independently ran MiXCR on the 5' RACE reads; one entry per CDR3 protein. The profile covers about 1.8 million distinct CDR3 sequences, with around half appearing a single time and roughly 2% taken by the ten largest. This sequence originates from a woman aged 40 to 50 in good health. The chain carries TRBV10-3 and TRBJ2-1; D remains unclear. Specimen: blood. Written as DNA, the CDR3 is TGTGCCATCAGTGAAAGCTGGTCCACACAAGAGCAGTTCTTC. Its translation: CAISESWSTQEQFF.